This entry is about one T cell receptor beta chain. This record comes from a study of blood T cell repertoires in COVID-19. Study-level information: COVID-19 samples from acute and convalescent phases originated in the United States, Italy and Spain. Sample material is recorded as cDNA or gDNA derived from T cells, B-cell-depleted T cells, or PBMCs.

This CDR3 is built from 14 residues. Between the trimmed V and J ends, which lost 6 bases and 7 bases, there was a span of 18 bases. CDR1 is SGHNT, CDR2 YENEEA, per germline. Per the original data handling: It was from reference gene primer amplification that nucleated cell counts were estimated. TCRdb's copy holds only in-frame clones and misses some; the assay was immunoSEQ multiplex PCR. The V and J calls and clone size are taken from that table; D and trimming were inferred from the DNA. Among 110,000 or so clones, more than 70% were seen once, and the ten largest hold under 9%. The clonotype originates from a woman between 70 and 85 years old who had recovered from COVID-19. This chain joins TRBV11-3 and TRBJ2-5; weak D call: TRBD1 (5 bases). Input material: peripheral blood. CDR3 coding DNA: TGTGCCAGCAGGCCCAGGGCTTGTCGAGGGACCCAGTACTTC. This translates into CASRPRACRGTQYF.